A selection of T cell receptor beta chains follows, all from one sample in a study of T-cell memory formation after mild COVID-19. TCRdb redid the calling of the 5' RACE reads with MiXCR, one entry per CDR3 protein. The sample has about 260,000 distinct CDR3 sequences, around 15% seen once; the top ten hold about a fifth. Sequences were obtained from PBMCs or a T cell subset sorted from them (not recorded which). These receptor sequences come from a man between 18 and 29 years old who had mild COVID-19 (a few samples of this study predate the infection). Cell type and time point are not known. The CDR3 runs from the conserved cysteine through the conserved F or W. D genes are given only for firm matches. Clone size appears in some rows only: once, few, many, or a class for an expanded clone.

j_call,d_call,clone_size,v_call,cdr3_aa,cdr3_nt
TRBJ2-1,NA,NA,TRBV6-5,CASRPRGQTYNEQFF,TGTGCCAGCCGCCCGAGGGGTCAAACCTACAATGAGCAGTTCTTC
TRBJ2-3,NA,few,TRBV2,CASSERADTQYF,TGTGCCAGCAGTGAGCGTGCAGATACGCAGTATTTT
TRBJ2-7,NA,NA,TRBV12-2,CASRSMEGRDRHYEQYF,TGTGCAAGTCGCTCCATGGAGGGCCGGGACAGGCACTACGAGCAGTACTTC
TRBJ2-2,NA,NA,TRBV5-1,CASSFTPGLGTGELFF,TGCGCCAGCAGCTTTACCCCAGGTCTCGGAACCGGGGAGCTGTTTTTT
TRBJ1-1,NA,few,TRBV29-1,CSVTKGFDGTEAFF,TGCAGCGTCACGAAGGGATTCGACGGCACTGAAGCTTTCTTT
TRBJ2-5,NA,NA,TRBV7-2,CASSFFAPETQYF,TGTGCCAGCAGCTTTTTTGCCCCAGAGACCCAGTACTTC
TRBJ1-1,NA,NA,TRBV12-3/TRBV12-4,CASSPGRGVGTEAFF,TGTGCCAGCAGTCCCGGGAGGGGTGTGGGCACTGAAGCTTTCTTT
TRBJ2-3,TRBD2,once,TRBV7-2,CASGGDTDTQYF,TGTGCCAGCGGGGGGGACACAGATACGCAGTATTTT
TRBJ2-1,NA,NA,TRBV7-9,CASIGGIEQFF,TGTGCCAGCATTGGGGGCATTGAGCAGTTCTTC
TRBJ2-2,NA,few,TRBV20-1,CSASKQNTGELFF,TGCAGTGCTAGTAAGCAGAACACCGGGGAGCTGTTTTTT
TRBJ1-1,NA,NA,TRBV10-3,CAIMKGTEAFF,TGTGCCATCATGAAAGGGACTGAAGCTTTCTTT
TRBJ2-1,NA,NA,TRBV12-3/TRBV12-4,CASSFSVVSEQFF,TGTGCCAGCAGTTTTTCAGTGGTTTCAGAGCAGTTCTTC
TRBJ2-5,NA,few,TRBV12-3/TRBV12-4,CAVSKESRETQYF,TGTGCCGTCTCCAAAGAGAGTCGAGAGACCCAGTACTTC
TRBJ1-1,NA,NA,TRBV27,CASSLLKGGNTEAFF,TGTGCCAGCAGTTTATTAAAGGGGGGGAACACTGAAGCTTTCTTT
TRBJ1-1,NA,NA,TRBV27,CASSPWQDTEAFF,TGTGCCAGCAGTCCTTGGCAGGACACTGAAGCTTTCTTT
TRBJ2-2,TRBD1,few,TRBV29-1,CSAEQTGSDTGELFF,TGCAGCGCTGAACAGACAGGGTCGGACACCGGGGAGCTGTTTTTT
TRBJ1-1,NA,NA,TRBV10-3,CAISAGHGAEAFF,TGTGCCATCAGTGCCGGACACGGGGCTGAAGCTTTCTTT
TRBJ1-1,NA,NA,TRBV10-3,CAIRGGGTEAFF,TGTGCCATCCGTGGGGGCGGCACTGAAGCTTTCTTT
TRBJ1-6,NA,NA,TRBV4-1,CASSLISGVADSPLHF,TGCGCCAGCAGTCTCATATCGGGGGTTGCGGATTCACCCCTCCACTTT
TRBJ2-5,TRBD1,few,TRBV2,CASSADRATQYF,TGTGCCAGCAGTGCCGACAGGGCGACCCAGTACTTC
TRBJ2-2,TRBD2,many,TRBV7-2,CASSFKRGNTGELFF,TGTGCCAGCAGCTTCAAGCGGGGGAACACCGGGGAGCTGTTTTTT
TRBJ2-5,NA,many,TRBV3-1,CASSQVERETQYF,TGTGCCAGCAGCCAAGTAGAGCGAGAGACCCAGTACTTC
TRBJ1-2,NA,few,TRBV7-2,CASSLRQELYGYTF,TGTGCCAGCAGCTTAAGACAGGAACTCTACGGCTACACCTTC
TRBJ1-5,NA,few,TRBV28,CASGMNQPQHF,TGTGCCAGCGGAATGAATCAGCCCCAGCATTTT
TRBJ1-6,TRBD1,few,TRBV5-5,CASSLWTGEDSPLHF,TGTGCCAGCAGCTTGTGGACAGGGGAAGATTCACCCCTCCACTTT
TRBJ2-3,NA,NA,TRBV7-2,CASSFRTQSTDTQYF,TGTGCCAGCAGCTTTAGGACGCAAAGCACAGATACGCAGTATTTT
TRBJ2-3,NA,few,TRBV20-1,CSAPGVGADTQYF,TGCAGTGCCCCGGGGGTCGGGGCAGATACGCAGTATTTT
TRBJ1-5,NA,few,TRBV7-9,CASSSAGESNQPQHF,TGTGCCAGCAGCTCGGCCGGTGAAAGCAATCAGCCCCAGCATTTT
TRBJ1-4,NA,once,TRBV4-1,CASSRYAVMTTANEKLFF,TGCGCCAGCAGCCGATACGCGGTAATGACGACGGCTAATGAAAAACTGTTTTTT
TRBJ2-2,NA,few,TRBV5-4,CASSLGSLNTGELFF,TGTGCCAGCAGCTTGGGATCTCTAAACACCGGGGAGCTGTTTTTT
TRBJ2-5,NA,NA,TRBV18,CASSPNTDRRETQYF,TGTGCCAGCTCACCAAACACGGACCGACGGGAGACCCAGTACTTC
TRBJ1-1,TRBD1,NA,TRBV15,CATSRGEGTGGEAFF,TGTGCCACCAGCAGAGGCGAGGGGACAGGGGGTGAAGCTTTCTTT
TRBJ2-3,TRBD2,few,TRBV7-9,CASSLVTAGGPEDTQYF,TGTGCCAGCAGCTTAGTCACAGCGGGGGGGCCGGAAGATACGCAGTATTTT
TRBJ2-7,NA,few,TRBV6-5,CASSPGNPEQYF,TGTGCCAGCAGTCCCGGGAACCCCGAGCAGTACTTC
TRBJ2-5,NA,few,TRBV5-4,CASSFRLGGLQETQYF,TGTGCCAGCAGCTTTCGTTTAGGGGGGCTACAAGAGACCCAGTACTTC
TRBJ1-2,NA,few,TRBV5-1,CASSLVERDPYGYTF,TGCGCCAGCAGCTTAGTAGAGAGAGACCCCTATGGCTACACCTTC
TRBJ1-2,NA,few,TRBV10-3,CAIHHSNRDGYGYTF,TGTGCCATCCACCACTCGAATCGAGACGGCTATGGCTACACCTTC
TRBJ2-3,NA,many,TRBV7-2,CASSLQRVSTDTQYF,TGTGCCAGCAGCCTTCAGAGAGTGAGCACAGATACGCAGTATTTT
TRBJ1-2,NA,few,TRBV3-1,CASSLGIYGYTF,TGTGCCAGCAGTCTGGGGATCTATGGCTACACCTTC
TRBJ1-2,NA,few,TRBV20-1,CSAKAEGANYGYTF,TGCAGTGCCAAGGCAGAGGGAGCTAACTATGGCTACACCTTC
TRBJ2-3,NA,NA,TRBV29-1,CSVWRGSDTQYF,TGCAGCGTGTGGAGGGGATCGGATACGCAGTATTTT
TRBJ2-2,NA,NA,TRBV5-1,CASSPTTGSAGELFF,TGCGCCAGCAGCCCGACCACAGGGTCGGCCGGGGAGCTGTTTTTT
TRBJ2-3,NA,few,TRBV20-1,CSANGFTDTQYF,TGCAGTGCTAACGGGTTCACAGATACGCAGTATTTT